This entry concerns a single TCR beta chain. There are a few counts of this clonotype. There is no known antigen for this receptor. No per-base quality is available; no much larger clone lies one base away. Synthesis of TCR cDNA relied on 5'RACE template switching, a step that introduced a universal primer site along with unique molecular identifiers. cDNA synthesis was primed from both the TCR alpha and TCR beta constant segments. Two PCR steps were used to amplify libraries, with sample barcodes and sequencing adapters being added in the second step. Sequencing of the libraries was done on either Illumina HiSeq 2500 (2x100 bp) or NovaSeq (2x150 bp). Concerning the study's data processing: Demultiplexing of reads and collapsing into UMI consensus sequences were performed with MIGEC, and V(D)J alignment was carried out with MiXCR. Vaccine-responding clonotypes were identified with edgeR using replicate PBMC samples, with FDR below 0.01 and a log2 fold change above 5 up to day 15 being required. CD4 or CD8 identity was assigned to each bulk clonotype according to whether the clonotype was present at higher abundance in the sequenced CD4 repertoire or the sequenced CD8 repertoire. TCRdb applied fastp at Q25 and MiXCR to the public reads, then kept only in-frame beta chains. Entries are consolidated by CDR3 protein sequence, retaining the most common genes and DNA. The V and J calls and clone size are TCRdb's, not the authors'. Within this sample are 350,000 or so distinct CDR3 sequences, with about 8.3% of them counted one time only. Jointly, the top ten make up 15% to 20% of the sample.

This specimen belongs to a study of T cells after yellow fever vaccination (dated by TCRdb to the late 2010s). For the study in its entirety: The SMART-Seq v4 Ultra Low Input RNA kit was used to prepare libraries from fractions with low cell numbers. To track T-cell clones before and after primary and booster YFV17D yellow fever vaccination, bulk TCR alpha and beta repertoires were sequenced longitudinally. The cohort comprised two healthy male donors, one aged 18 to 30 and one aged 30 to 40 years. Blood was drawn at multiple timepoints before and after primary and secondary immunization, with bulk PBMC replicates and cell subsets isolated.

Overall study outcomes, separate from this receptor: Computational filtering was required because FACS-sorted repertoires could contain abundant contaminating clonotypes from the bulk population. The study included only a couple of donors, which limits how far the findings can be generalized. The secondary T-cell response was found to be weaker but faster than the primary response, with a peak reached on day 5 rather than on day 15. A small share of clonotypes occurred in both CD4 and CD8 compartments, likely arising from convergent recombination. Most clones expanded after primary vaccination (around 97% of CD4 and 88% of CD8) were re-detected after the booster, suggesting that broad memory maintenance occurred.

This sample's treatment or condition label indicates: live attenuated yellow fever vaccine strain. Two biological replicates of bulk PBMCs were collected at each blood-draw timepoint. A standard Ficoll-Paque protocol was used to isolate PBMCs from peripheral blood. TriZol was used to extract RNA from bulk PBMCs, CD4 and CD8 fractions, and dextramer-positive and dextramer-negative fractions. The CDR3 runs 14 residues from the cysteine to the phenylalanine. The read is trimmed to its CDR3 DNA, 42 bases read in frame from base 1. Here V drops 3 bases and J drops 5 bases, and the junction holds 6 bases not matched to any gene. The germline V gene (reference sequence) supplies CDR1 MNHEY and CDR2 SMNVEV.

The chain is encoded by TRBV27 joined to TRBJ2-7, with TRBD2 identical over 8 junction bases. The sample here was PBMCs, taken about 41 days after the first yellow fever vaccination. The TCR originated in a man younger than 35 who received the YFV17D yellow fever vaccine. In nucleotide form, the sequence is TGTGCCAGCAGTTTCGGGGGGGGGCTCAACGAGCAGTACTTC. It translates to CASSFGGGLNEQYF.